This record concerns one TCR beta chain sequence. Its antigen remains unidentified. A much larger clone lies a single base off, so this may be a read error. The data are from a study of T cell repertoires in aging, cancer and after chemotherapy. General study results and limits: Rebound thymic output was suggested by rising median generation probability during chemotherapy in each cancer cohort. Loss of evenness, beyond lost richness, contributed to age-related TCR diversity decline in cancer patients.

Germline CDR1 reads MNHEY; CDR2 reads SVGAGI. V lost 4 bases to trimming and J lost 1 base, with 7 bases between them. The CDR3 totals 13 residues. Rearranged V-D-J TRB sequences were amplified with a mixed TRB-A/B primer pool. TCRdb redid the calling of the multiplex PCR reads with MiXCR, one entry per CDR3 protein. The sample records some 700 distinct CDR3 sequences, approximately 44% being singletons. Peripheral blood genomic DNA, not sorted cells or RNA, was the template. The chain employs TRBV6-5 and TRBJ1-1, with D hard to call. The clonotype originates from a human donor with a solid tumor. The sequencing sample was made of blood. The CDR3 is CASSLDGNTEAFF. The CDR3 DNA sequence: TGTGCCAGCAGTTTAGACGGGAACACTGAAGCTTTCTTT.